Each of the 5 T cell receptor beta chains below was sequenced from the same sample in a study of cytomegalovirus exposure and HLA in healthy donors. Use of 60 Vbeta and 13 Jbeta primers characterized the PCR. Clones were read by immunoSEQ multiplex PCR, and TCRdb kept only the in-frame ones, dropping some. The table has over 100,000 clones, roughly four fifths seen once. The source material was PBMCs. The receptors were sampled from a man under 40 in good health and CMV-seropositive.

This chain connects TRBV6-5 to TRBJ2-4; 7 nucleotides match TRBD1. Germline trimming cut 2 bases from V and 0 bases from J; bases unmatched to any gene: 4. CDR3 length: 16 amino acids. Per germline, CDR1 MNHEY and CDR2 SVGAGI. CDR3 DNA sequence: TGTGCCAGCAGTTACCGACAGGGATTAGCCAAAAACATTCAGTACTTC. This gives the protein CASSYRQGLAKNIQYF.

This clone was found a few times. The genes are TRBV19 and TRBJ2-2; TRBD1 matches at 8 bases. With V trimmed by 7 bases and J by 2 bases, 6 bases remained unmatched. CDR3 length: 15 residues. CDR1 LNHDA and CDR2 SQIVND come from the germline V gene (reference sequence). The chain's CDR3 is CASNPGQANTGELFF. CDR3 nucleotide sequence: TGTGCCAGTAACCCGGGACAGGCTAACACCGGGGAGCTGTTTTTT.

The chain is built from TRBV4-1 and TRBJ1-2, with D unclear. Per the germline V gene, CDR1 is MGHRA and CDR2 is YSYEKL. The length of the CDR3 is 13 residues. Trimming took 6 bases from V and 2 from J, leaving 10 bases between them. In nucleotides, the CDR3 is TGCGCCAGCAGAGGTTCGGGGAACTATGGCTACACCTTC. It specifies CASRGSGNYGYTF.

The genes are TRBV2 and TRBJ1-1, with D hard to call. Germline CDR1 is SNHLY and CDR2 is FYNNEI. The CDR3 length is 13 residues. Trimming stripped 2 bases from V and 5 bases from J, with 9 bases between. The CDR3 region is CASSELERTEAFF. In DNA, the CDR3 is TGTGCCAGCAGTGAACTTGAGAGAACTGAAGCTTTCTTT.

J is TRBJ2-6 and V is TRBV11-3; D is perhaps TRBD2 (6 bases). V was shortened by 1 base and J by 4 bases, with 11 bases between the two germline ends. This CDR3 is built from 16 residues. Germline V gene lookup returns CDR1 SGHNT and CDR2 YENEEA. CDR3 in DNA: TGTGCCAGCAGCTTAGGGAGGGGAATGGGGGCCAACGTCCTGACTTTC. It codes for CASSLGRGMGANVLTF.